This T cell receptor beta chain was observed in a study of beta chain features in type 1 diabetes. Overall study findings and caveats: The naive, central memory and Treg TCRB repertoires of patients appeared to be more similar to one another than those of healthy donors.

A few counts support this clone. The antigen remains unidentified. As every portion of the isolated RNA was reverse transcribed, the sequencing read expressed TCRB transcripts. Libraries were prepared by immunoSEQ multiplex PCR; TCRdb keeps only in-frame clonotypes and omits some of them. The sample holds approximately 150,000 clones, approximately 9.1% seen once. The CDR3 extends over 13 amino acids. Germline CDR1 is SGHNT and CDR2 is YYREEE (reference sequence). The ends were cut back, 1 base at V and 2 bases at J, with 7 bases in the middle. The specimen sequenced was central memory CD4+ T cells from blood. The clonotype originates from a woman under 30 in good health. The chain recombines TRBV5-4 with TRBJ2-7, with D hard to call. CDR3 in amino acids: CASSLYGAYEQYF. DNA of the CDR3: TGTGCCAGCAGCTTGTACGGAGCCTACGAGCAGTACTTC.